This entry lists 16 T cell receptor beta chains sequenced from one sample in a study of shared clonotypes between healthy human individuals. Using immunoSEQ multiplex PCR, the repertoire was profiled, and TCRdb retains in-frame clones only, with some absent. The table includes over a million clones, 98% detected once. Specimen: naive CD4+ T cells sorted from blood. This sample's subset: CD45RA+ positively selected. The receptors shown here come from a man younger than 40 in good health.

The V and J genes are TRBV28 and TRBJ1-5; 8 bases agree with TRBD1. CDR1 and CDR2 from the germline V gene are MDHEN and SYDVKM. Trimming took 6 bases from V and 4 from J; bases not matched to a gene: 5. The CDR3 sequence is 14 residues long. CDR3 nucleotide sequence: TGTGCCAGCAGCGCGGACAGGGTGAATCAGCCCCAGCATTTT. Protein sequence: CASSADRVNQPQHF. Full variable domain (rest looked up from reference TRBV28 and TRBJ1-5): DVKVTQSSRYLVKRTGEKVFLECVQDMDHENMFWYRQDPGLGLRLIYFSYDVKMKEKGDIPEGYSVSREKKERFSLILESASTNQTSMYLCASSADRVNQPQHFGDGTRLSIL.

J is TRBJ2-1 and V is TRBV21-1; TRBD2, the D gene given by the table, was not confirmed from the DNA. TRBV21-1 corresponds to a pseudogene. The CDR3 loop spans 11 amino acids. CDR3 residues: CASSGVNEQFF. For the CDR3, the DNA is TGTGCCAGCAGTGGAGTCAATGAGCAGTTCTTC.

The CDR3 sequence: CASSLANIQGDGYTF. CDR3 sequence (DNA): TGTGCCAGCAGCTTAGCCAATATCCAGGGGGATGGCTACACCTTC. The V and J genes are TRBV7-8 and TRBJ1-2; 7 nucleotides align to TRBD1. Germline trimming cut 0 bases from V and 6 bases from J; bases unmatched to any gene: 7. Germline V lookup: CDR1 SGHVS, CDR2 FQNEAQ. The CDR3 loop spans 15 amino acids.

This CDR3 is CASSLQGTEQFF. CDR3 coding DNA: TGTGCCAGCAGCTTACAGGGGACTGAGCAGTTCTTC. The V call is TRBV7-9, the J call TRBJ2-1, with a weak D call TRBD1 (6 bases). The CDR3 spans 12 residues. Between the trimmed V and J ends, which lost 2 bases and 9 bases, there was a span of 8 bases. Germline CDR1 reads SEHNR; CDR2 reads FQNEAQ (reference sequence).

The V call is TRBV18, the J call TRBJ1-1; 7 bases map to TRBD1. Unmatched junction bases numbered 10, after V lost 2 bases and J lost 7 bases. The germline gives CDR1 KGHSH, CDR2 LQKENI. The CDR3 runs to 15 residues. CDR3 sequence: CASSPRQGRVGEAFF. Written as DNA, the CDR3 is TGTGCCAGCTCACCAAGACAGGGCCGGGTGGGTGAAGCTTTCTTT.

V gene TRBV9 combines with J gene TRBJ2-3; 11 nucleotides agree with TRBD2. Germline trimming cut 3 bases from V and 7 bases from J; bases unmatched to any gene: 10. This CDR3 region has 16 residues. CDR1 is SGDLS and CDR2 is YYNGEE in the germline V gene. The CDR3 nucleotides are TGTGCCAGCAGCGGGGGACTAGCGGACGGGCGGTATACGCAGTATTTT. Amino acids: CASSGGLADGRYTQYF.

The chain combines TRBV28 with TRBJ1-2; no clear D. The V end lost 8 bases, the J end lost 8 bases, and 24 bases lay between the germline ends. The CDR3 is made up of 15 amino acids. CDR1 and CDR2 (germline): MDHEN, SYDVKM. The CDR3 spells CASLKGVDGGWGYTF. The CDR3 DNA sequence: TGTGCCAGCCTGAAGGGAGTAGACGGCGGGTGGGGCTACACCTTC.

The chain joins TRBV5-4 to TRBJ1-2; possible D gene TRBD1, 5 bases. The germline V gene has CDR1 SGHNT and CDR2 YYREEE (reference sequence). V dropped 3 bases and J dropped 4 bases, with 10 bases sitting between them. The CDR3 contains 13 residues. The CDR3: CASSSGQVYGYTF. DNA of the CDR3: TGTGCCAGCAGCTCAGGACAAGTCTATGGCTACACCTTC.

The sample holds one count of this clone. The V gene is TRBV5-4, the J gene TRBJ2-1; perhaps TRBD2 as D (6 bases). The CDR3 is 13 residues long. Trimming left V 0 bases short and J 10 bases short, with 11 bases between. Germline V lookup: CDR1 SGHNT, CDR2 YYREEE (reference sequence). The CDR3 region is CASSLEMAGEQFF. The CDR3 DNA follows: TGTGCCAGCAGCTTGGAAATGGCGGGAGAGCAGTTCTTC. Full variable domain (outside the CDR3, taken from reference TRBV5-4 and TRBJ2-1): ETGVTQSPTHLIKTRGQQVTLRCSSQSGHNTVSWYQQALGQGPQFIFQYYREEENGRGNFPPRFSGLQFPNYSSELNVNALELDDSALYLCASSLEMAGEQFFGPGTRLTVL.

The gene calls are TRBV6-5 and TRBJ1-5, with no clear D. Germline V gene lookup returns CDR1 MNHEY and CDR2 SVGAGI. This CDR3 has 12 residues. Trimming took 5 bases from V and 7 from J, leaving 9 bases between them. CDR3 DNA: TGTGCCAGCAGTGCCTCCGGGCAGCCCCAGCATTTT. The encoded protein is CASSASGQPQHF.

V gene TRBV5-1 combines with J gene TRBJ2-2, with no clear D. Germline CDR1 SGHRS, CDR2 YFSETQ. This CDR3 has 20 amino acids. The germline V and J ends were trimmed by 1 base and 6 bases, with 28 bases remaining between them. The CDR3 spells CASSLIIVGRSTLGPGELFF. DNA for the CDR3: TGCGCCAGCAGCTTGATAATCGTGGGCCGATCCACCCTGGGTCCCGGGGAGCTGTTTTTT.

V gene TRBV5-6 combines with J gene TRBJ2-7, with 8 bases lining up with TRBD2. Germline V gene lookup returns CDR1 SGHDT and CDR2 YYEEEE. V was clipped by 5 bases and J by 1 base; unmatched bases: 11. The CDR3 spans 16 residues. CDR3 residues: CASRTGNKRGSYEQYF. As DNA, the CDR3 is TGTGCCAGCAGGACGGGGAATAAGCGGGGGTCCTACGAGCAGTACTTC.

The chain carries TRBV29-1 and TRBJ1-1; perhaps TRBD1 as D (5 bases). CDR3 length: 14 residues. V lost 4 bases and J lost 10, with 22 bases in between. Germline loops: CDR1 SQVTM, CDR2 ANQGSEA. CDR3 bases: TGCAGCGTTGTAGGCAGGGACCCCCGAGTCGGAGCTTTCTTT. This translates into CSVVGRDPRVGAFF.

The chain combines TRBV5-1 with TRBJ2-6, with D uncertain. CDR1 and CDR2 from the germline V gene are SGHRS and YFSETQ. This CDR3 comprises 14 residues. V was clipped by 4 bases and J by 4 bases, with 9 bases between them. CDR3 residues: CASSPGTGANVLTF. CDR3 in DNA: TGCGCCAGCAGCCCCGGTACCGGGGCCAACGTCCTGACTTTC. Using reference TRBV5-1 and TRBJ2-6 for the parts outside the CDR3, the full variable domain is KAGVTQTPRYLIKTRGQQVTLSCSPISGHRSVSWYQQTPGQGLQFLFEYFSETQRNKGNFPGRFSGRQFSNSRSEMNVSTLELGDSALYLCASSPGTGANVLTFGAGSRLTVL.

The rearrangement uses TRBV5-4 and TRBJ1-1, with D maybe TRBD1 (5 bases). CDR1 and CDR2 from the germline V gene are SGHNT and YYREEE (reference sequence). CDR3 size: 16 residues. Trimming took 4 bases from V and 1 from J, leaving 17 bases between them. The CDR3 sequence is CASSPGGAGGNTEAFF. The CDR3 DNA sequence: TGTGCCAGCAGCCCCGGTGGGGCCGGGGGGAACACTGAAGCTTTCTTT.

The J gene is TRBJ2-3, the V gene TRBV7-6; D may be TRBD1 (6 bases). Germline CDR1 reads SGHVS; CDR2 reads FNYEAQ. The CDR3 length is 17 residues. V was trimmed by 5 bases and J by 0 bases, leaving 18 bases between them. CDR3 residues: CASSTSKTGLSTDTQYF. In nucleotides, the CDR3 is TGTGCCAGCAGCACATCAAAGACAGGCCTAAGCACAGATACGCAGTATTTT.